This TCR beta chain was observed in a study of Graves' ophthalmopathy and Graves' hyperthyroidism. Whole-study findings and limits: Prediction of ophthalmopathy progression reached roughly 70% sensitivity and 72% to 75% specificity. A 13-signature model separated ophthalmopathy from stable hyperthyroidism, reaching around 88% sensitivity and roughly 84% specificity cross-validated.

This CDR3 spans 12 amino acids. Germline CDR1 and CDR2: SEHNR and FQNEAQ (reference sequence). This clonotype has more than one count but fewer than ten. The antigen is unknown. One junction end disagrees with the germline gene, perhaps due to a read error. Patients in the hyperthyroidism group, adults aged 18 to 65, were newly diagnosed, under 2 months' duration. Other autoimmune disease, uncontrolled infection, pregnancy and lactation led to exclusion. As the template, RNA transcripts were used to amplify TCR beta CDR3 regions. Amplification began with first-round RT-PCR using HTBI primers, then second-round multiplex PCR was performed. TCRdb fed the multiplex PCR reads into MiXCR, producing one record per CDR3 protein. The sample lists some 410,000 distinct CDR3 sequences, under 25% occurring once.

The sequenced material came from peripheral blood. The chain employs TRBV7-9 and TRBJ2-5; D unclear. The origin of this receptor is a woman aged 18 to 35 with stable Graves' hyperthyroidism. CDR3 nucleotides: TGTGCCAGCAGCTTAGTCCAAGAGACCCAGCACTTC. This encodes CASSLVQETQHF.